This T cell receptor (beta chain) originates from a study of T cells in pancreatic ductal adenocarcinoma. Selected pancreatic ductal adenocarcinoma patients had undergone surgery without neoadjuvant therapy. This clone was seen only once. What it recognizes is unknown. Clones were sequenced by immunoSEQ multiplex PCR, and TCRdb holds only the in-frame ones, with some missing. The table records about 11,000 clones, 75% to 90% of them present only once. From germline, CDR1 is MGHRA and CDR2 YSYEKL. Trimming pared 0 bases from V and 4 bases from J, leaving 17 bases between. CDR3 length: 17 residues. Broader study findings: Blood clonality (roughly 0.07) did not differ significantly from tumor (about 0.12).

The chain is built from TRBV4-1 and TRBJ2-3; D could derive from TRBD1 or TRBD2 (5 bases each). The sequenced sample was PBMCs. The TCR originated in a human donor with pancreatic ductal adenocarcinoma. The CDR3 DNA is TGCGCCAGCAGCCAAGATGCGTTCGGTCGAGGGGCAGATACGCAGTATTTT. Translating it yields CASSQDAFGRGADTQYF.